This TCR beta chain originates from a study of Ad26.COV2.S vaccination and SARS-CoV-2 variants. J gave up 5 bases and V 6 bases, and 9 bases lay outside the gene matches. This CDR3 spans 15 amino acids. Looked up from germline, CDR1 is ENHRY and CDR2 is SYGVKD. Specified treatment: around 19 received Ad26.COV2.S at low or high dose, single or two shots; 5 received placebo; per-sample allocation not given. After the first vaccine or placebo injection, samples were drawn on day 63. Only in-frame clones appear in the TCRdb table, and some are missing; sequencing was by immunoSEQ multiplex PCR. The sample holds approximately 420,000 clones, approximately 86% seen once.

This chain joins TRBV10-3 and TRBJ2-3; TRBD1 aligns across 9 bases. The receptor's source is a person between 18 and 65 years old who received the Ad26.COV2.S COVID-19 vaccine or a placebo. The specimen comprised peripheral blood, sampled in a trial of Ad26.COV2.S vaccine versus placebo. CDR3 DNA sequence: TGTGCCATCAGCCGGACAGGGGCGCGCGAAGATACGCAGTATTTT. It specifies CAISRTGAREDTQYF.